The 25 T cell receptor beta chains below were found in one sample sequenced in a study of OX40 agonist ivuxolimab in advanced cancers. Sequencing used immunoSEQ multiplex PCR; TCRdb keeps in-frame clones, though not all of them. This table holds over 40,000 clones, more than 70% found once. Sequences were derived from CD4+ or CD8+ T cells sorted from blood, sampled in a trial of the OX40 agonist ivuxolimab. The receptors were gathered from an adult with an advanced solid tumor such as melanoma, head and neck, liver or kidney cancer.

The chain recombines TRBV5-6 with TRBJ2-1; 9 positions agree with TRBD2. The CDR3 consists of 19 residues. Looked up from germline, CDR1 is SGHDT and CDR2 is YYEEEE. Trimming removed 0 bases from V and 8 bases from J; junction bases left unmatched: 18. CDR3 bases: TGTGCCAGCAGCTTGGGACCCCAAACCTTTAGCGGGAGAGGCGATGAGCAGTTCTTC. Encoded protein: CASSLGPQTFSGRGDEQFF.

Comments on this clone: This CDR3 is also generated by other DNA sequences in the sample. The chain has TRBV9 and TRBJ1-2; D possibly corresponds to TRBD1 (5 bases). Germline loops: CDR1 SGDLS, CDR2 YYNGEE. This CDR3 is built from 13 residues. Between the trimmed V and J ends, which lost 5 bases and 3 bases, there was a span of 11 bases. The CDR3 is CASSRGDDYGYTF. The CDR3 DNA sequence: TGTGCCAGCAGTCGAGGGGATGACTATGGCTACACCTTC.

The genes are TRBV6-1 and TRBJ2-5; 8 bases agree with TRBD1. Germline trimming cut 4 bases from V and 5 bases from J; bases unmatched to any gene: 9. The CDR3 totals 15 residues. CDR1 is MNHNS, CDR2 SASEGT, per germline. CDR3 protein: CASSGRDRISETQYF. The CDR3 DNA follows: TGTGCCAGCAGTGGCCGGGACAGGATCTCTGAGACCCAGTACTTC.

The chain has TRBV7-9 and TRBJ2-5; 8 nucleotides align to TRBD1. Trimming at V came to 4 bases and at J to 3 bases, leaving 4 bases not matched to a gene. Germline V gene sequence: CDR1 SEHNR, CDR2 FQNEAQ (reference sequence). CDR3 length: 14 residues. The CDR3 here is CASSWTGQKETQYF. For the CDR3, the DNA is TGTGCCAGCAGCTGGACAGGGCAGAAAGAGACCCAGTACTTC.

This sequence joins TRBV14 and TRBJ1-5; D not resolved. CDR1 and CDR2 (germline): SGHDN, FVKESK. The CDR3 extends over 13 amino acids. Trimming left V 1 base short and J 4 bases short, with 5 bases between. CDR3 residues: CASSQGTNQPQHF. CDR3 coding DNA: TGTGCCAGCAGCCAAGGAACAAATCAGCCCCAGCATTTT. The variable domain in full, with the rest retrieved from reference TRBV14 and TRBJ1-5, is EAGVTQFPSHSVIEKGQTVTLRCDPISGHDNLYWYRRVMGKEIKFLLHFVKESKQDESGMPNNRFLAERTGGTYSTLKVQPAELEDSGVYFCASSQGTNQPQHFGDGTRLSIL.

Remarks on this clone: The same CDR3 can be traced to other DNA sequences in this sample. V usage is TRBV6-4 and J usage is TRBJ1-5; D not resolved. CDR1 and CDR2 from the germline V gene are MRHNA and SNTAGT. The CDR3 is 13 residues long. V dropped 4 bases and J dropped 6 bases, with 10 bases sitting between them. CDR3 sequence (DNA): TGTGCCAGCAGTGTAGGAGGTGGTCAGCCCCAGCATTTT. Encoded protein: CASSVGGGQPQHF.

Written as DNA, the CDR3 is TGTGCCAGCAGCGTATCTGGGTTTAACTATGGCTACACCTTC. This translates into CASSVSGFNYGYTF. This chain links TRBV9 with TRBJ1-2, with D unclear. Germline values: CDR1 SGDLS, CDR2 YYNGEE. Trimming stripped 1 base from V and 1 base from J, with 8 bases between. CDR3 length equals 14 residues.

This clone was recorded once. The chain links TRBV6-5 to TRBJ1-5; the D gene is possibly TRBD1 (5 bases). The CDR3 spans 15 residues. Germline assignment: CDR1 MNHEY and CDR2 SVGAGI. Deletions cut 6 bases from V and 4 bases from J, with 16 bases between. CDR3 loop: CASRADRGLNQPQHF. CDR3 coding DNA: TGTGCCAGCAGAGCCGACCGGGGACTAAATCAGCCCCAGCATTTT.

This clone was observed once. This chain links TRBV6-5 with TRBJ2-5; D not resolved. Per the germline V gene, CDR1 is MNHEY and CDR2 is SVGAGI. Trimming pared 8 bases from V and 4 bases from J, leaving 5 bases between. The CDR3 has 10 residues. In nucleotides, the CDR3 is TGTGCCAGCGGCCGAGAGACCCAGTACTTC. Its translation: CASGRETQYF.

The chain carries TRBV9 and TRBJ2-1; 9 nucleotides agree with TRBD1. The germline V gene encodes CDR1 SGDLS and CDR2 YYNGEE. V was clipped by 0 bases and J by 7 bases; unmatched bases: 17. The CDR3 covers 19 residues. CDR3 in amino acids: CASSVATGTGSYNRNEQFF. CDR3 DNA: TGTGCCAGCAGCGTAGCTACTGGGACAGGGAGCTATAATAGGAATGAGCAGTTCTTC.

V usage is TRBV6-5 and J usage is TRBJ2-3; D is perhaps TRBD2 (6 bases). CDR3 length equals 16 residues. The germline V gene encodes CDR1 MNHEY and CDR2 SVGAGI. V lost 2 bases and J lost 7, with 19 bases in between. CDR3 protein: CASSYTMGRYLNTQYF. As DNA, the CDR3 is TGTGCCAGCAGTTACACTATGGGGAGGTATTTAAATACGCAGTATTTT.

The chain has TRBV6-5 and TRBJ1-1; 7 bases fit TRBD1. CDR1 is MNHEY and CDR2 is SVGAGI in the germline V gene. The CDR3 is 16 amino acids. With V trimmed by 0 bases and J by 7 bases, 11 bases remained unmatched. CDR3 nucleotide sequence: TGTGCCAGCAGTTACTCCTCAGGGGGACATAGTTATGAAGCTTTCTTT. This encodes CASSYSSGGHSYEAFF.

This clone was detected a few times. This chain connects TRBV5-6 to TRBJ2-7; D remains unclear. Germline V CDR1 and CDR2: SGHDT, YYEEEE. This CDR3 comprises 12 residues. Between the trimmed V and J ends, which lost 0 bases and 3 bases, there was a span of 4 bases. The CDR3 DNA follows: TGTGCCAGCAGCTTGGGCTTCTACGAGCAGTACTTC. Protein: CASSLGFYEQYF.

The V gene is TRBV18, the J gene TRBJ2-1; D is unclear. CDR3 length: 15 residues. With 3 bases removed from V and 2 bases from J, the gap between germline ends came to 11 bases. Germline V CDR1 and CDR2: KGHSH, LQKENI. The CDR3 sequence is CASSPAVGTYNEQFF. Written as DNA, the CDR3 is TGTGCCAGCTCACCCGCTGTGGGGACCTACAATGAGCAGTTCTTC.

The V gene is TRBV2, the J gene TRBJ2-2; D unclear. Germline loops: CDR1 SNHLY, CDR2 FYNNEI. Trimming stripped 4 bases from V and 5 bases from J, with 14 bases between. There are 15 residues in the CDR3. The CDR3, as DNA: TGTGCCAGCAGTGCCCAGGCAGGAGAGACCGGGGAGCTGTTTTTT. This sequence encodes CASSAQAGETGELFF.

The chain recombines TRBV15 with TRBJ2-1; 9 bases line up with TRBD2. This CDR3 comprises 19 residues. Germline V lookup: CDR1 LNHNV, CDR2 YYDKDF (reference sequence). Germline trimming cut 1 base from V and 1 base from J; bases unmatched to any gene: 11. The chain's CDR3 is CATSRVLGTSRDSYNEQFF. CDR3 coding DNA: TGTGCCACCAGCAGAGTTTTAGGGACTAGCCGAGATTCCTACAATGAGCAGTTCTTC.

The gene calls are TRBV11-1 and TRBJ2-3; D remains ambiguous. Per germline, CDR1 SGHAT and CDR2 FQDESV (reference sequence). The CDR3 extends over 14 amino acids. V gave up 5 bases and J gave up 6 bases, with 15 bases separating them. CDR3 amino acids: CASSLARVGDTQYF. In DNA form, the CDR3 reads TGTGCCAGCAGCCTGGCTAGGGTCGGGGATACGCAGTATTTT.

The chain combines TRBV4-1 with TRBJ2-1; maybe TRBD2 (6 bases). The CDR3 sequence is 16 residues long. CDR1 and CDR2 (germline): MGHRA, YSYEKL. The V and J ends lost 0 bases and 7 bases respectively, with 16 bases between them. The DNA of the CDR3 is TGCGCCAGCAGCCAAGACCCTGGGGGGACGGGGAATGAGCAGTTCTTC. Translating it yields CASSQDPGGTGNEQFF.

The V gene is TRBV4-1, the J gene TRBJ1-2; TRBD1 agrees at 7 bases. The V segment lost 1 base and the J segment 5 bases; nucleotides outside the gene matches: 7. The CDR3 spans 15 residues. Germline assignment: CDR1 MGHRA and CDR2 YSYEKL. The CDR3 region is CASSQVVGGGYGYTF. Written as DNA, the CDR3 is TGCGCCAGCAGCCAAGTGGTAGGGGGCGGTTATGGCTACACCTTC.

The sample holds one count of this clone. The chain carries TRBV11-2 and TRBJ2-7; D is undetermined. Germline V CDR1 and CDR2: SGHAT, FQNNGV. The CDR3 length is 13 residues. Trimming took 6 bases from V and 4 from J, leaving 13 bases between them. Written as DNA, the CDR3 is TGTGCCAGCAGACATTCCCCGGGTTACGAGCAGTACTTC. Protein sequence: CASRHSPGYEQYF.

CDR3 bases: TGCGCCAGCAGCCCCGGGGCCGGGGGGAACACTGAAGCTTTCTTT. This codes for CASSPGAGGNTEAFF. The chain links TRBV4-1 to TRBJ1-1; tentative D call: TRBD1 (5 bases). The CDR3 totals 15 residues. Per the germline V gene, CDR1 is MGHRA and CDR2 is YSYEKL. Trimming removed 4 bases at V and 1 base at J, with 13 bases between.

The chain carries TRBV19 and TRBJ2-1, with D uncertain. This CDR3 has 13 amino acids. The ends were cut back, 3 bases at V and 10 bases at J, with 13 bases in the middle. Germline loops: CDR1 LNHDA, CDR2 SQIVND (reference sequence). The chain's CDR3 is CASSIYTYREQFF. The CDR3 bases are TGTGCCAGTAGTATCTATACTTATCGGGAGCAGTTCTTC. Filled out from reference TRBV19 and TRBJ2-1, the complete variable domain reads DGGITQSPKYLFRKEGQNVTLSCEQNLNHDAMYWYRQDPGQGLRLIYYSQIVNDFQKGDIAEGYSVSREKKESFPLTVTSAQKNPTAFYLCASSIYTYREQFFGPGTRLTVL.

The gene calls are TRBV7-9 and TRBJ1-2; maybe TRBD1 (5 bases). Germline-derived CDR1 and CDR2 are SEHNR and FQNEAQ (reference sequence). This CDR3 is built from 13 residues. Trimming stripped 4 bases from V and 7 bases from J, with 13 bases between. The CDR3 DNA reads as TGTGCCAGCAGCTCAACAGGTTCTAGTGGCTACACCTTC. Amino acid sequence: CASSSTGSSGYTF.

The chain has TRBV27 and TRBJ2-5, with D tentatively TRBD1 (6 bases). The V gene lost 5 bases and the J gene lost 2 bases, with 15 bases spanning the gap. In germline, CDR1 is MNHEY, CDR2 SMNVEV (reference sequence). This CDR3 region has 15 residues. The chain's CDR3 is CASSPDETGQETQYF. As DNA, the CDR3 is TGTGCCAGCAGTCCGGACGAGACAGGTCAAGAGACCCAGTACTTC.

CDR3 protein: CASSPRTGRGTDTQYF. The DNA of the CDR3 is TGTGCCAGCAGCCCAAGGACGGGACGCGGCACAGATACGCAGTATTTT. V is TRBV11-2 and J is TRBJ2-3, with D perhaps being TRBD1 or TRBD2 (5 bases each). Germline loops: CDR1 SGHAT, CDR2 FQNNGV. The CDR3 length is 16 residues. The V gene lost 5 bases and the J gene lost 1 base, with 16 bases spanning the gap.